This T cell receptor (beta chain) is from a study of T cell responses to AZD1222 COVID-19 vaccine. About the research overall: It was second doses at about 4 or about 12 weeks that were pooled.

Note on this clone: The antigen remains unidentified.

The study's findings and limits: It should be noted that donors were predominantly white British and more often female, and clonal diversity was possibly underestimated.

Sequenced by immunoSEQ multiplex PCR; TCRdb stores in-frame clones only, minus some. The sample lists 130,000 or so clones; over 85% were seen once. The sequence came from an adult in good health. Sequenced material: peripheral blood, taken on day 0 of AZD1222 vaccination.

CDR3 coding DNA: TGTGCCAGCTCACCTGTGACAGGTGATGAAAAACTGTTTTTT. Residues: CASSPVTGDEKLFF. V usage is TRBV18 and J usage is TRBJ1-4; perhaps TRBD1 as D (6 bases). Looked up from germline, CDR1 is KGHSH and CDR2 is LQKENI. This CDR3 is 14 amino acids long. Between the trimmed V and J ends, which lost 3 bases and 6 bases, there was a span of 11 bases.